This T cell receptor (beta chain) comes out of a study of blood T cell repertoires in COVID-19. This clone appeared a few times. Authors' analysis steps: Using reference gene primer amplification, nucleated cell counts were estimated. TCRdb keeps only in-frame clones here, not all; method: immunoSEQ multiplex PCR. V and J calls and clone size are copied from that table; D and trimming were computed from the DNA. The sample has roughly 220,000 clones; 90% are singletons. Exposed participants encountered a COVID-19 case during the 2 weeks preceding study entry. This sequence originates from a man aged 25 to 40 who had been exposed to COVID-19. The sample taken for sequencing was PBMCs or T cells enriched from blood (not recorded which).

CDR3 sequence: CASSASAVVTDTQYF. The CDR3 bases are TGTGCCAGCAGCGCCTCAGCGGTGGTCACAGATACGCAGTATTTT. V and J are TRBV9 and TRBJ2-3; D is possibly TRBD2 (5 bases). V was shortened by 3 bases and J by 2 bases, with 13 bases between the two germline ends. The CDR3 extends over 15 amino acids. Germline V gives CDR1 SGDLS, CDR2 YYNGEE.